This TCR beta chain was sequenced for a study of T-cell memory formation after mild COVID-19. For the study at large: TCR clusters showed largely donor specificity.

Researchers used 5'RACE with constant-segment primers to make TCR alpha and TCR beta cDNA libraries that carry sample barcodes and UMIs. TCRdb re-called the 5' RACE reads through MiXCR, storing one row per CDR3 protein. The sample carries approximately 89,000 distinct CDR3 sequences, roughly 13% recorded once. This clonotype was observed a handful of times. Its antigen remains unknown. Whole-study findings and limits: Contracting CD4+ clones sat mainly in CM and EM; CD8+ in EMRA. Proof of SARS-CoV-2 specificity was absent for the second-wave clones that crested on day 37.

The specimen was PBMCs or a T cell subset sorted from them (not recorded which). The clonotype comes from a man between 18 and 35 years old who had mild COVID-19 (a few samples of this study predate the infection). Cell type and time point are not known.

CDR3 bases: TGTGCCAGCAGCTCCCCAAGAGTACTAGCGGGGGCTAGCACAGATACGCAGTATTTT. This codes for CASSSPRVLAGASTDTQYF. This chain connects TRBV7-8 to TRBJ2-3, with 11 bases fitting TRBD2. The CDR3 is 19 amino acids. Germline CDR1 SGHVS, CDR2 FQNEAQ. Trimming cost V 4 bases and J 0 bases; bases outside gene matches: 12.